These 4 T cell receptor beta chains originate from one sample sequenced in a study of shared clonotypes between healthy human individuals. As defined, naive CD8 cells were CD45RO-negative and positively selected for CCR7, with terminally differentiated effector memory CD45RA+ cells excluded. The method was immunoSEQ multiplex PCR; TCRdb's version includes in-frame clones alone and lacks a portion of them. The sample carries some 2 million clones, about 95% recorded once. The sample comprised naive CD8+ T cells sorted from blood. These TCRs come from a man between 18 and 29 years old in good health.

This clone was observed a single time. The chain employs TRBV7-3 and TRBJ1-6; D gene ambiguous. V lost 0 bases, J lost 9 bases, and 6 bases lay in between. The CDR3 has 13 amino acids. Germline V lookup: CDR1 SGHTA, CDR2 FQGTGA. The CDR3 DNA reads TGTGCCAGCAGCTTAACGCTGGGTTCACCCCTCCACTTT. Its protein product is CASSLTLGSPLHF.

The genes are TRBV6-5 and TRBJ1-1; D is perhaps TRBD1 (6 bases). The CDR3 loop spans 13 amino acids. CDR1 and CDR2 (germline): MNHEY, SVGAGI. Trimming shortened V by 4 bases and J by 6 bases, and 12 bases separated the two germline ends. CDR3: CASSSRQASEAFF. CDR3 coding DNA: TGTGCCAGCAGTTCTCGACAGGCTTCTGAAGCTTTCTTT.

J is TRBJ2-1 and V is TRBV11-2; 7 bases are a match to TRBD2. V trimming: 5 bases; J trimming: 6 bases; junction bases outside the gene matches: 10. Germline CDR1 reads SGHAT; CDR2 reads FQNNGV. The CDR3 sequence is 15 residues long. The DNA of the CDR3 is TGTGCCAGCAGCCCTAGTGCGGGGGAGGGCAATGAGCAGTTCTTC. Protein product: CASSPSAGEGNEQFF.

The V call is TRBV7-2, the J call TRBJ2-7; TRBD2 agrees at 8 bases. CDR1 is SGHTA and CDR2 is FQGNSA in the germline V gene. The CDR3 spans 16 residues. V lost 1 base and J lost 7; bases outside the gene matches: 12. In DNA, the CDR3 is TGTGCCAGCAGCTTAGTTCCTAGCGGGCCGTCCGGGGAGCAGTACTTC. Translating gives CASSLVPSGPSGEQYF.